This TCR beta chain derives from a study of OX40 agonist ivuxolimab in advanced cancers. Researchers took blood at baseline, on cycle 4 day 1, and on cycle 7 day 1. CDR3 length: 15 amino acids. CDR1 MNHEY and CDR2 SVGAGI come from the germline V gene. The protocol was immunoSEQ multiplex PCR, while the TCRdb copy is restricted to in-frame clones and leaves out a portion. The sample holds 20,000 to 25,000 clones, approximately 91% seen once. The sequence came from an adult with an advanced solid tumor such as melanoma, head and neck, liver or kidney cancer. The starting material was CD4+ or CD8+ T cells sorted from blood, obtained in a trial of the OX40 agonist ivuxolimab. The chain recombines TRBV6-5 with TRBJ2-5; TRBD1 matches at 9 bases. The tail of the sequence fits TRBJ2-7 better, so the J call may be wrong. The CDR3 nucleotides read TGTGCCAGCAGACCCGACAGGGGGTTCTTTTACGAGCAGTACTTC. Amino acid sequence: CASRPDRGFFYEQYF.